A selection of T cell receptor beta chains follows, all from one sample in a study of blood T cell repertoires in COVID-19. Repertoires were generated with immunoSEQ multiplex PCR, while TCRdb's copy carries only in-frame clones and drops some. The table records 60,000 to 65,000 clones, approximately 80% of them present only once. The specimen sequenced was peripheral blood. These receptors came from a woman aged 60-75 years with acute or convalescent COVID-19. The conserved cysteine and the conserved F or W are not part of the CDR3 here. The D gene is left open where the match is weak.

d_call,v_call,j_call,cdr3_aa
TRBD1,TRBV5-1,TRBJ2-1,ASSWGTGEVGEQF
.,TRBV2,TRBJ2-1,ASTENNEQF
.,TRBV7-9,TRBJ1-1,ASSMFGQNTEAF
TRBD2,TRBV5-1,TRBJ2-1,ASSPGTSVSEQF
.,TRBV6-5,TRBJ2-7,ASQTVYEQY
TRBD1,TRBV3-1/TRBV3-2,TRBJ1-2,ASSPGTGFTTNYGYT
.,TRBV11-2,TRBJ1-1,ASSLEVGGAAF
TRBD1,TRBV5-6,TRBJ2-1,ASSLNQGTGGQF
.,TRBV6-5,TRBJ2-7,ASSLRGRYEQY
TRBD2,TRBV5-1,TRBJ2-7,ASSPGGTGTYEQY
.,TRBV9,TRBJ2-1,ASSVGDSRHEQF
.,TRBV9,TRBJ1-1,ASSPSEGRGSTEAF
.,TRBV5-5,TRBJ1-1,ASSLVAGYTEAF
.,TRBV5-4,TRBJ1-3,ASSLSMGNTIY
.,TRBV21-1,TRBJ1-5,ASSKGGRVHSNQPQH
.,TRBV6-5,TRBJ2-2,ASSYDRTNTGELF
.,TRBV30,TRBJ1-4,AWSHPTGKLF
.,TRBV6-5,TRBJ2-3,ASIRDRPEDTQY
TRBD1,TRBV19,TRBJ1-2,ASSMARTGTSYGYT
TRBD1,TRBV5-1,TRBJ2-5,ASSRGTGGAETQY
.,TRBV5-1,TRBJ1-2,ASSLDQGGIYGYT
.,TRBV2,TRBJ1-3,ASSEAPGGRNGNTIY
TRBD2,TRBV11-1,TRBJ2-3,ASSLGAGGPTDTQY
TRBD1,TRBV5-1,TRBJ1-6,ASRRATGDNSPLH
.,TRBV12-3/TRBV12-4,TRBJ1-6,ASSFEGMALH
.,TRBV13,TRBJ1-2,ASSSDGFYGYT
.,TRBV11-2,TRBJ2-7,ASSRYPYEQY
.,TRBV12-5,TRBJ2-5,ASGLFKETQY
TRBD2,TRBV6-6,TRBJ2-5,ASKPGTTQETQY
.,TRBV9,TRBJ1-3,ASSPEVGNTIY
TRBD2,TRBV3-1/TRBV3-2,TRBJ2-3,ASSQEGRLAGGFDTQY
.,TRBV6-5,TRBJ1-5,ASSYALSQPQH
.,TRBV24-1,TRBJ1-5,ATSDSVNSNQPQH
.,TRBV2,TRBJ2-7,ASSEFGQNYEQY
.,TRBV4-1,TRBJ1-1,ASSSRHGTEAF
TRBD1,TRBV11-1,TRBJ2-7,ASSFTRQGTTA
.,TRBV23-1,TRBJ1-2,ASSPGDLEVGGGDGYT
.,TRBV6-5,TRBJ1-5,ASASGEPQH
.,TRBV19,TRBJ1-4,ASSIRTATNEKLF
.,TRBV7-9,TRBJ1-1,ASSSIQGEAF
.,TRBV30,TRBJ1-1,AWSVMTGVFTEAF
TRBD2,TRBV10-2,TRBJ2-1,ASSLGGAGGSNEQF
.,TRBV5-1,TRBJ1-1,ASNREGTEAF
TRBD1,TRBV5-4,TRBJ1-4,ASSSGQVNEKLF
.,TRBV12-3/TRBV12-4,TRBJ1-2,ASSSQGYYGYT
.,TRBV23-1,TRBJ2-3,ASSQKVGADTQY
.,TRBV18,TRBJ1-1,ASSPPVAGTGRAEAF
TRBD1,TRBV10-1,TRBJ2-7,ASSESQGTGFHEQY
.,TRBV24-1,TRBJ2-1,ATSDLQGTLEQF
TRBD1,TRBV5-8,TRBJ1-2,ASSRDRGRNGYT
.,TRBV7-9,TRBJ1-1,ASSPGRQTEAF
TRBD1,TRBV19,TRBJ1-2,ASSISHHGRGIRGYT